Included here is one TCR beta chain sequence, with context. The antigen is unknown. Healthy Caucasians alone served as donors. Germline loops: CDR1 SQVTM, CDR2 ANQGSEA. The ends were cut back, 8 bases at V and 5 bases at J, with 12 bases in the middle. This CDR3 comprises 11 residues. Each CDR3 protein gets one entry after TCRdb re-called the 5' RACE reads with MiXCR. Of roughly 350,000 distinct CDR3 sequences listed, roughly 12% were seen once; the top ten hold around 7.8%. The data originate from a study of identical twins. Study-level points and caveats: Carriage of fewer insertions was seen in abundant cord blood beta clonotypes, whereas memory repertoires showed none.

This same sample was also part of a study on yellow fever vaccine responses in identical twins. That study reports: It has been reported that, in twins, the vaccine T cell response seemed partly convergent and partly personalized.

The sequenced sample was CD8+ T cells sorted from blood. The chain is built from TRBV29-1 and TRBJ2-5, with D unresolved. The origin of this receptor is a woman aged 18-29 years in good health. The CDR3 bases are TGCAGCCCGGTATTTTCGGAGACCCAGTACTTC. As protein: CSPVFSETQYF. Supplemented by reference TRBV29-1 and TRBJ2-5, the full variable domain reads SAVISQKPSRDICQRGTSLTIQCQVDSQVTMMFWYRQQPGQSLTLIATANQGSEATYESGFVIDKFPISRPNLTFSTLTVSNMSPEDSSIYLCSPVFSETQYFGPGTRLLVL.